The T cell receptor beta chain described here comes from a study of blood T cells in healthy people across ages. The germline V gene has CDR1 SEHNR and CDR2 FQNEAQ (reference sequence). CDR3 length equals 17 residues. A second PCR, run for roughly 7 to 11 cycles, used a sample-barcoded 5' primer plus a J-beta primer mix. TCRdb redid the calling of the 5' RACE reads with MiXCR, one entry per CDR3 protein. Counted here are roughly 680,000 distinct CDR3 sequences, around 49% occurring once; the ten biggest clones make up roughly 30%. This clonotype originated in a woman in her fifties or sixties in good health. The chain has TRBV7-9 and TRBJ2-7, with 9 positions matching TRBD2. The J call is uncertain, as TRBJ2-5 better fits the DNA end. The specimen sequenced was blood. CDR3 protein: CASSSPLGASGVKTQYF. The CDR3 bases are TGTGCCAGCAGCTCACCCCTGGGGGCTAGCGGGGTAAAGACCCAGTACTTC.